This T cell receptor beta chain was documented in a study of human T cells and chemical hapten exposure. CDR1 and CDR2 from the germline V gene are LGHDT and YNNKEL (reference sequence). This CDR3 has 15 residues. V dropped 0 bases and J dropped 8 bases, with 16 bases sitting between them. As for time point: patch test 3, about 24 weeks after DPC sensitization. The treatment here: therapeutic diphenylcyclopropenone sensitization with weekly scalp DPC. One entry per CDR3 protein results from TCRdb running MiXCR on the RACE reads. The data show roughly 89,000 distinct CDR3 sequences, roughly 10% seen once. This clonotype came up many times.

The TCR originated in a woman in her 30s with alopecia areata. Some clones in this sample may be carry-over from other donors' samples. The sequences come from whole blood, collected in connection with sensitization to the hapten diphenylcyclopropenone (DPC). The chain is built from TRBV3-1 and TRBJ1-2; perhaps TRBD1 as D (5 bases). The CDR3 reads CASSQERDALGGYTF. CDR3 nucleotides: TGTGCCAGCAGCCAAGAAAGGGACGCCTTGGGGGGCTACACCTTC.